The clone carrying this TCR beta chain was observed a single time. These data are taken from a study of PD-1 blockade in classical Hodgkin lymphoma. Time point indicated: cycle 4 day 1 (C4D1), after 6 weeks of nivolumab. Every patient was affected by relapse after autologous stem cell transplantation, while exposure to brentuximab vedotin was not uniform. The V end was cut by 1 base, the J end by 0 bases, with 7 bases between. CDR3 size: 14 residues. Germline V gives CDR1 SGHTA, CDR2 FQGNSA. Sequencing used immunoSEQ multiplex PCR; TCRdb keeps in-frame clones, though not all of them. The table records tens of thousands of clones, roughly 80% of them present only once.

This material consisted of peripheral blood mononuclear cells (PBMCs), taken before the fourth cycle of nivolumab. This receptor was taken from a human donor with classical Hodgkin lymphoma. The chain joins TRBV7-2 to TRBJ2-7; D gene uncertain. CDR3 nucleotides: TGTGCCAGCAGCTTAGTGGGAAGCTCCTACGAGCAGTACTTC. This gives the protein CASSLVGSSYEQYF.